What follows describes a single T cell receptor beta chain. No antigen is known for it. With 60 Vbeta and 13 Jbeta primers, the PCR was carried out. In the authors' workflow: About 12 million shared chains were among the about 80 million unique TCR beta chains that a later analysis counted. Sequencing was performed with immunoSEQ multiplex PCR; in TCRdb, only in-frame clones are kept and a portion is missing. V and J calls and clone size follow that table, whereas D and trimming were derived from the DNA. The data hold about 69,000 clones, with roughly three quarters observed a single time. This entry is derived from a study of cytomegalovirus exposure and HLA in healthy donors. Overall study results and limits: A later analysis reportedly found that, within productive TCRs, an Asian-associated ancestry cluster had fewer N-insertions than the mean observed across the approximately 690 donors. Per a later analysis, about 17,000 TCR beta sequences showed association with HLA alleles at 0.05 false discovery rate. Reports credit the classifier with highly specific, highly sensitive diagnosis of cytomegalovirus status.

The receptor's source is a man in his late teens or twenties in good health and CMV-seronegative. Source material: PBMCs.

CDR3 DNA sequence: TGTGCCAGCAGCTTGGGAGGGTCCGCTGGGGCCAACGTCCTGACTTTC. Translated: CASSLGGSAGANVLTF. The V and J genes are TRBV5-4 and TRBJ2-6; maybe TRBD2 (5 bases). The CDR3 spans 16 residues. Trimming took off 0 bases at V and 2 bases at J, with 9 bases between the two ends. Per the germline V gene, CDR1 is SGHNT and CDR2 is YYREEE (reference sequence).